A single sample is the source of the 25 T cell receptor beta chains below, sequenced in a study of cytomegalovirus exposure and HLA in healthy donors. The study ran its PCR with 60 Vbeta and 13 Jbeta primers. This table comes from immunoSEQ multiplex PCR, and its TCRdb copy is limited to in-frame clones, with some not included. This table holds about 220,000 clones, around 75% found once. What was sequenced was PBMCs. These receptors were taken from a woman aged 25 to 39 in good health and CMV-seronegative.

This chain links TRBV6-1 with TRBJ2-5, with TRBD2 identical over 16 bases. The J call may not be correct, given that the DNA end is closer to TRBJ2-7. The germline V gene has CDR1 MNHNS and CDR2 SASEGT. CDR3 length: 15 amino acids. This CDR3 is CASAPGLAGGREQYF. CDR3 sequence (DNA): TGTGCCAGCGCGCCGGGACTAGCGGGGGGGCGCGAGCAGTACTTC.

CDR3 region: CASTKPPAGNTEAFF. For the CDR3, the DNA is TGTGCCAGCACTAAACCCCCGGCGGGGAACACTGAAGCTTTCTTT. The chain combines TRBV6-5 with TRBJ1-1; D not certain. The CDR3 sequence is 15 residues long. V was cut by 7 bases and J by 1 base, with 16 bases left in between. The V gene's germline CDR1 is MNHEY and CDR2 SVGAGI.

The chain has TRBV2 and TRBJ1-3; D call uncertain. V was clipped by 6 bases and J by 2 bases, with 8 bases between them. The germline V gene has CDR1 SNHLY and CDR2 FYNNEI. The CDR3 is made up of 13 amino acids. The CDR3 sequence is CASSFYAGNTIYF. In DNA, the CDR3 is TGTGCCAGCAGCTTCTATGCTGGAAACACCATATATTTT.

This clone has more than one count but fewer than ten. This chain connects TRBV11-2 to TRBJ1-1, with D possibly matching TRBD1 (6 bases). The germline gives CDR1 SGHAT, CDR2 FQNNGV. The CDR3 has 15 residues. The V gene lost 3 bases and the J gene lost 4 bases, with 15 bases spanning the gap. DNA for the CDR3: TGTGCCAGCAGCTTGGAAACAGGGTACTCCACTGAAGCTTTCTTT. The encoded protein is CASSLETGYSTEAFF.

The CDR3 reads CASTGTGAYEQYF. DNA of the CDR3: TGTGCCAGCACCGGGACAGGAGCCTACGAGCAGTACTTC. V usage is TRBV19 and J usage is TRBJ2-7, with 8 bases aligning to TRBD1. CDR1 and CDR2 (germline): LNHDA, SQIVND (reference sequence). The V segment lost 9 bases and the J segment 2 bases; nucleotides outside the gene matches: 6. The CDR3 runs 13 residues.

The V gene is TRBV7-3, the J gene TRBJ2-5; 12 bases match TRBD2. Looked up from germline, CDR1 is SGHTA and CDR2 is FQGTGA. This CDR3 is 16 amino acids long. V was pared by 5 bases and J by 1 base, with 5 bases of the junction left unmatched. The CDR3 is CASSPGLAGPQETQYF. CDR3 sequence (DNA): TGTGCCAGCAGCCCCGGACTAGCGGGGCCCCAAGAGACCCAGTACTTC. The full variable domain, rest sourced from reference TRBV7-3 and TRBJ2-5, is GAGVSQTPSNKVTEKGKYVELRCDPISGHTALYWYRQSLGQGPEFLIYFQGTGAADDSGLPNDRFFAVRPEGSVSTLKIQRTERGDSAVYLCASSPGLAGPQETQYFGPGTRLLVL.

In its sample, this clone was seen a few times. The chain uses TRBV5-5 and TRBJ1-1, with D possibly TRBD1 on 6 matching bases. The CDR3 runs 13 residues. Germline values: CDR1 SGHKS, CDR2 YYEKEE (reference sequence). Deletions cut 2 bases from V and 6 bases from J, with 11 bases between. The CDR3 loop reads CASSFQGFPEAFF. The CDR3 DNA is TGTGCCAGCAGCTTCCAGGGGTTCCCTGAAGCTTTCTTT.

This rearrangement joins TRBV13 to TRBJ2-3; TRBD2 matches 14 bases. Per the germline V gene, CDR1 is PRHDT and CDR2 is FYEKMQ (reference sequence). J gave up 8 bases and V 4 bases, and 14 bases lay outside the gene matches. CDR3 length equals 18 residues. The CDR3 sequence is CASSSGLAGETLSATQYF. The DNA for the CDR3 is TGTGCCAGCAGCTCGGGACTAGCGGGAGAGACTCTCTCGGCTACGCAGTATTTT.

This chain uses TRBV5-1 with TRBJ2-5; possible D gene TRBD2, 6 bases. Germline CDR1 SGHRS, CDR2 YFSETQ. CDR3 size: 12 residues. V dropped 0 bases and J dropped 11 bases, with 11 bases sitting between them. In nucleotides, the CDR3 is TGCGCCAGCAGCTTGGAGACTAGTTTTCAGTACTTC. It encodes CASSLETSFQYF.

The gene calls are TRBV7-8 and TRBJ2-6; TRBD1 matches at 10 bases. Looked up from germline, CDR1 is SGHVS and CDR2 is FQNEAQ. The CDR3 contains 18 residues. J was trimmed by 2 bases and V by 4 bases; bases with no gene match: 8. CDR3 DNA sequence: TGTGCCAGCAGCTCCCTAGGACAGGGGGAAACTGGGGCCAACGTCCTGACTTTC. Residues: CASSSLGQGETGANVLTF.

V and J are TRBV20-1 and TRBJ1-2; D might be TRBD1 (5 bases). The V end lost 2 bases, the J end lost 7 bases, and 8 bases lay between the germline ends. The germline CDR1 and CDR2 sequences are DFQATT and SNEGSKA (reference sequence). The length of the CDR3 is 11 residues. CDR3 in amino acids: CSARQGFGYTF. CDR3 sequence (DNA): TGCAGTGCTAGACAGGGTTTTGGCTACACCTTC.

The chain employs TRBV11-2 and TRBJ2-2; 15 nucleotides match TRBD2. J was trimmed by 1 base and V by 5 bases; bases with no gene match: 8. This CDR3 has 19 residues. The V gene's germline CDR1 is SGHAT and CDR2 FQNNGV. CDR3: CASSLRTSGGAMNTGELFF. The DNA for the CDR3 is TGTGCCAGCAGCCTCCGGACTAGCGGGGGGGCAATGAACACCGGGGAGCTGTTTTTT.

The J gene is TRBJ1-2, the V gene TRBV19; TRBD1 might be the D (6 bases). The CDR3 contains 15 residues. V was cut by 6 bases and J by 4 bases, with 18 bases left in between. Germline CDR1 reads LNHDA; CDR2 reads SQIVND (reference sequence). The CDR3 nucleotides are TGTGCCAGTAGGCATCTTCAGGGGACGAGCTATGGCTACACCTTC. Amino acids: CASRHLQGTSYGYTF.

This rearrangement joins TRBV11-2 to TRBJ1-2; tentative D call: TRBD1 (6 bases). The V gene's germline CDR1 is SGHAT and CDR2 FQNNGV. This CDR3 has 16 residues. Trimming removed 6 bases from V and 2 bases from J, with 19 bases in between. CDR3 residues: CASRSSRGGINYGYTF. The DNA of the CDR3 is TGTGCCAGCAGGAGTTCAAGGGGGGGTATCAACTATGGCTACACCTTC.

There are a few counts of this clone. The V and J genes are TRBV4-1 and TRBJ2-1; 7 nucleotides agree with TRBD2. The V gene's germline CDR1 is MGHRA and CDR2 YSYEKL. CDR3 length: 15 residues. Losses at the gene ends were 4 bases for V and 4 bases for J; bases not matched to a gene: 7. This CDR3 is CASSLSSGAYNEQFF. In DNA form, the CDR3 reads TGCGCCAGCAGCCTCTCTAGCGGAGCATACAATGAGCAGTTCTTC.

J is TRBJ2-7 and V is TRBV6-1; weak D call: TRBD1 (6 bases). V lost 5 bases and J 3 bases, leaving 14 bases between the germline ends. CDR1 and CDR2 (germline): MNHNS, SASEGT. This CDR3 is built from 14 residues. This CDR3 is CASSRTVYRYEQYF. The CDR3 DNA reads as TGTGCCAGCAGTAGGACAGTCTATCGCTACGAGCAGTACTTC.

CDR3: CASGGPDTQYF. CDR3 bases: TGTGCCAGCGGAGGGCCAGATACGCAGTATTTT. This chain connects TRBV6-5 to TRBJ2-3, with TRBD2 as a possible D gene (6 bases). Trimming removed 8 bases from V and 4 bases from J, with 7 bases in between. The CDR3 runs 11 residues. In germline, CDR1 is MNHEY, CDR2 SVGAGI.

This clone was observed a handful of times. The rearrangement links TRBV2 to TRBJ1-2; 7 bases line up with TRBD1. CDR1 and CDR2 from the germline V gene are SNHLY and FYNNEI. The V gene end was trimmed by 7 bases and the J gene end by 4 bases; junction bases not matched to a gene: 6. The CDR3 sequence is 13 residues long. CDR3 loop: CASTQGVFYGYTF. The CDR3 bases are TGTGCCAGCACCCAGGGGGTATTCTATGGCTACACCTTC.

This rearrangement joins TRBV7-2 to TRBJ1-1; tentatively, D is TRBD1 (6 bases). The CDR3 runs to 15 residues. CDR1 is SGHTA, CDR2 FQGNSA, per germline. V lost 5 bases and J lost 3, with 16 bases in between. The CDR3 DNA follows: TGTGCCAGCAGCCCACGGGACACCCCTTACACTGAAGCTTTCTTT. This sequence encodes CASSPRDTPYTEAFF.

The gene calls are TRBV27 and TRBJ1-2, with D tentatively TRBD1 (5 bases). The ends were cut back, 4 bases at V and 8 bases at J, with 14 bases in the middle. Germline CDR1 MNHEY, CDR2 SMNVEV (reference sequence). The CDR3 covers 13 residues. The CDR3 DNA follows: TGTGCCAGCAGTTCCCCGCAGGGTCGGGGCTACACCTTC. This codes for CASSSPQGRGYTF.

V gene TRBV9 combines with J gene TRBJ2-3; D is ambiguous. The CDR3 is 13 residues long. In germline, CDR1 is SGDLS, CDR2 YYNGEE. Deletions cut 2 bases from V and 3 bases from J, with 7 bases between. CDR3 loop: CASSVVTTDTQYF. CDR3 in DNA: TGTGCCAGCAGCGTGGTAACAACAGATACGCAGTATTTT.

In this sample, this clone turned up once. The chain's CDR3 is CASSLAGNIYGYTF. The DNA for the CDR3 is TGCGCCAGCAGCTTGGCAGGGAATATCTATGGCTACACCTTC. V and J are TRBV5-1 and TRBJ1-2, with a possible D match to TRBD1 (5 bases). The V end lost 0 bases, the J end lost 4 bases, and 10 bases lay between the germline ends. Germline V gives CDR1 SGHRS, CDR2 YFSETQ. The CDR3 covers 14 residues. Filled out from reference TRBV5-1 and TRBJ1-2, the complete variable domain reads KAGVTQTPRYLIKTRGQQVTLSCSPISGHRSVSWYQQTPGQGLQFLFEYFSETQRNKGNFPGRFSGRQFSNSRSEMNVSTLELGDSALYLCASSLAGNIYGYTFGSGTRLTVV.

This clone was found a few times. The chain employs TRBV11-3 and TRBJ1-1; unclear D gene. With 0 bases removed from V and 1 base from J, the gap between germline ends came to 6 bases. Germline V CDR1 and CDR2: SGHNT, YENEEA. The CDR3 loop spans 14 amino acids. CDR3 loop: CASSLDGQNTEAFF. DNA of the CDR3: TGTGCCAGCAGCTTAGATGGCCAGAACACTGAAGCTTTCTTT.

The V call is TRBV5-1, the J call TRBJ2-5, with TRBD2 identical over 10 bases. V lost 6 bases, J lost 5 bases, and 7 bases stayed unmatched. Germline CDR1 SGHRS, CDR2 YFSETQ. This CDR3 spans 14 amino acids. The CDR3 bases are TGCGCCAGCATGCTAGCGGGAGATCACGAGACCCAGTACTTC. Protein product: CASMLAGDHETQYF.

The chain couples TRBV11-2 to TRBJ2-1; D call uncertain. Germline V CDR1 and CDR2: SGHAT, FQNNGV. The CDR3 spans 17 residues. V lost 5 bases, J lost 0 bases, and 17 bases lay in between. Written as DNA, the CDR3 is TGTGCCAGCAGCCAGACTGGTATGATGAGCTCCTACAATGAGCAGTTCTTC. It translates to CASSQTGMMSSYNEQFF.